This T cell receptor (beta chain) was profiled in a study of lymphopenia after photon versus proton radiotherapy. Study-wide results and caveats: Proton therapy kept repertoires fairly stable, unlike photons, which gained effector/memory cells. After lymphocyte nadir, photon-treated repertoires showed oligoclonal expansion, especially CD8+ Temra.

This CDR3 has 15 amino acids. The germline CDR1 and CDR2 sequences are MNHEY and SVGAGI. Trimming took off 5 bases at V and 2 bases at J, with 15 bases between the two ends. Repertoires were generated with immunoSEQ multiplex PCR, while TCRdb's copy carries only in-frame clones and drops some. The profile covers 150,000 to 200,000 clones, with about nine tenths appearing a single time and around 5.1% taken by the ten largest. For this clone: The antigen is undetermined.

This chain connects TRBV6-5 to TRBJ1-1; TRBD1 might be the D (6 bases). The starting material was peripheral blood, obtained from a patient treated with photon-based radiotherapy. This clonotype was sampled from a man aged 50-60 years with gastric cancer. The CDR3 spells CASSRGRTANTEAFF. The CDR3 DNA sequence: TGTGCCAGCAGTAGAGGAAGGACAGCCAACACTGAAGCTTTCTTT.